The next 20 T cell receptor beta chains were all read from a single sample in a study of CD8 T cells in ankylosing spondylitis. TCRdb reanalysed the 5' RACE reads using MiXCR and keeps one entry per CDR3 protein. This table has some 150,000 distinct CDR3 sequences, 44% appearing once. The sequenced sample was synovial fluid, either unsorted or a sorted T cell fraction (not recorded which). All receptors come from a male donor with ankylosing spondylitis.

The chain has TRBV9 and TRBJ2-1; 13 bases map to TRBD2. In germline, CDR1 is SGDLS, CDR2 YYNGEE. V gave up 5 bases and J gave up 0 bases; unmatched junction bases: 8. The CDR3 contains 18 residues. CDR3 nucleotides: TGTGCCAGCAGGCCGGGACTAGCGGGATCGAGCTCCTACAATGAGCAGTTCTTC. This codes for CASRPGLAGSSSYNEQFF.

This clonotype showed up many times. V usage is TRBV6-5 and J usage is TRBJ2-2; D possibly uses TRBD1 or TRBD2 (5 bases each). The germline gives CDR1 MNHEY, CDR2 SVGAGI. Trimming removed 0 bases at V and 0 bases at J, with 8 bases between. CDR3 length: 16 amino acids. In DNA form, the CDR3 reads TGTGCCAGCAGTTACTCGATGGGGGCGAACACCGGGGAGCTGTTTTTT. Translation: CASSYSMGANTGELFF.

This chain uses TRBV5-5 with TRBJ1-1; D is ambiguous. Germline CDR1 and CDR2: SGHKS and YYEKEE (reference sequence). This CDR3 is built from 13 residues. Trimming shortened V by 3 bases and J by 1 base, and 7 bases separated the two germline ends. This CDR3 reads CASSWAPNTEAFF. DNA of the CDR3: TGTGCCAGCAGCTGGGCGCCGAACACTGAAGCTTTCTTT.

The V and J genes are TRBV6-5 and TRBJ2-5; 14 nucleotides align to TRBD2. Germline CDR1 is MNHEY and CDR2 is SVGAGI. Germline trimming cut 2 bases from V and 5 bases from J; bases unmatched to any gene: 7. The CDR3 covers 17 residues. The CDR3 coding sequence is TGTGCCAGCAGTTACGTACCGGGGACTAGCGGGGGCGAGACCCAGTACTTC. It encodes CASSYVPGTSGGETQYF.

The V gene is TRBV6-1, the J gene TRBJ2-1; TRBD1 matches 10 bases. This CDR3 comprises 16 residues. Trimming cost V 5 bases and J 6 bases; bases outside gene matches: 10. Germline V lookup: CDR1 MNHNS, CDR2 SASEGT. The CDR3 spells CASSLLPGQGINEQFF. The CDR3 coding sequence is TGTGCCAGCAGTCTCCTACCGGGACAGGGGATCAATGAGCAGTTCTTC.

This clonotype occurred many times. The V and J genes are TRBV10-3 and TRBJ2-2; the match to TRBD2 covers 10 bases. The CDR3 contains 15 residues. Trimming took 6 bases from V and 3 from J; bases not matched to a gene: 4. CDR1 is ENHRY and CDR2 is SYGVKD in the germline V gene. The CDR3 region has the DNA TGTGCCATCAGCTCTGGGACTAGCGACACCGGGGAGCTGTTTTTT. Residues: CAISSGTSDTGELFF.

This chain links TRBV27 with TRBJ2-2; the D is unclear. The V end was cut by 0 bases, the J end by 1 base, with 15 bases between. Per the germline V gene, CDR1 is MNHEY and CDR2 is SMNVEV (reference sequence). The CDR3 has 18 residues. CDR3 residues: CASSLSIPRGMNTGELFF. The CDR3, as DNA: TGTGCCAGCAGTTTATCGATCCCCCGAGGAATGAACACCGGGGAGCTGTTTTTT.

This clonotype turned up a few times. The chain carries TRBV3-1 and TRBJ1-1; TRBD1 might be the D (5 bases). The V and J ends lost 4 bases and 11 bases respectively, with 17 bases between them. This CDR3 comprises 13 residues. Germline-derived CDR1 and CDR2 are LGHDT and YNNKEL (reference sequence). CDR3 loop: CASSPQRGDVAFF. The CDR3 nucleotides read TGTGCCAGCAGCCCACAGCGGGGGGACGTCGCTTTCTTT.

This clonotype was picked up a small number of times. The V and J genes are TRBV6-5 and TRBJ2-5; tentative D call: TRBD2 (5 bases). The CDR3 covers 18 residues. CDR1 is MNHEY, CDR2 SVGAGI, per germline. The ends were cut back, 0 bases at V and 5 bases at J, with 22 bases in the middle. CDR3 protein: CASSYSSAPEPRGETQYF. In DNA form, the CDR3 reads TGTGCCAGCAGTTACTCGAGCGCGCCCGAACCTCGAGGGGAGACCCAGTACTTC.

The chain is built from TRBV28 and TRBJ1-6; tentative D call: TRBD1 (5 bases). V was trimmed by 2 bases and J by 1 base, leaving 18 bases between them. This CDR3 region has 19 residues. Germline CDR1 reads MDHEN; CDR2 reads SYDVKM. The chain's CDR3 is CASSLERFGGSSYNSPLHF. CDR3 DNA sequence: TGTGCCAGCAGTTTAGAGCGCTTTGGGGGATCATCCTATAATTCACCCCTCCACTTT.

This rearrangement joins TRBV27 to TRBJ2-1; possibly TRBD1 for D (6 bases). CDR3 length: 16 amino acids. Germline V gene data show CDR1 as MNHEY and CDR2 as SMNVEV (reference sequence). The V gene lost 3 bases and the J gene lost 9 bases, with 21 bases spanning the gap. The CDR3 sequence is CASSFPGQHRAGEQFF. The CDR3 nucleotides read TGTGCCAGCAGTTTCCCCGGACAGCACCGGGCCGGTGAGCAGTTCTTC.

The J gene is TRBJ1-2, the V gene TRBV6-5; D is possibly TRBD1 (5 bases). The CDR3 has 13 residues. Germline V lookup: CDR1 MNHEY, CDR2 SVGAGI. The ends were cut back, 4 bases at V and 8 bases at J, with 14 bases in the middle. CDR3 nucleotides: TGTGCCAGCAGTTCAAAGGGGAGTAGGGGCTACACCTTC. As protein: CASSSKGSRGYTF.

The chain combines TRBV12-3 or TRBV12-4 with TRBJ1-2; 11 bases are a match to TRBD1. After removal of 5 bases from V and 6 bases from J, the junction contained 8 bases not matched to a gene. CDR3 length equals 15 residues. CDR3 bases: TGTGCCAGCAGTCTCAACGGACAGGGGGCCCATGGCTACACCTTC. This sequence encodes CASSLNGQGAHGYTF.

This clonotype was seen a handful of times. The chain uses TRBV7-9 and TRBJ2-3; D call uncertain. Germline V gene data show CDR1 as SEHNR and CDR2 as FQNEAQ (reference sequence). This CDR3 region has 15 residues. The V gene lost 5 bases and the J gene lost 5 bases, with 17 bases spanning the gap. In nucleotides, the CDR3 is TGTGCCAGCAGCCTATCCGCAGCCGATAGAGATACGCAGTATTTT. Protein: CASSLSAADRDTQYF.

This chain uses TRBV4-3 with TRBJ1-2; possibly TRBD1 for D (6 bases). The V gene lost 2 bases and the J gene lost 5 bases, with 9 bases spanning the gap. Germline V gene data show CDR1 as LGHNA and CDR2 as YSLEER. This CDR3 is built from 13 residues. This chain's CDR3 is CASSQPDSYGYTF. CDR3 nucleotides: TGCGCCAGCAGCCAACCGGACAGTTATGGCTACACCTTC.

V gene TRBV7-8 combines with J gene TRBJ2-1; 10 positions agree with TRBD2. The V segment lost 3 bases and the J segment 2 bases; nucleotides outside the gene matches: 13. CDR1 and CDR2 (germline): SGHVS, FQNEAQ. The CDR3 spans 19 residues. Written as DNA, the CDR3 is TGTGCCAGCAGCTTGAACGATCTTAGCGGGAGGCCGACCTACAATGAGCAGTTCTTC. It translates to CASSLNDLSGRPTYNEQFF.

The chain combines TRBV11-2 with TRBJ1-4; a possible D gene is TRBD1 (6 bases). Germline-derived CDR1 and CDR2 are SGHAT and FQNNGV. V lost 3 bases and J lost 6, with 17 bases in between. This CDR3 contains 16 residues. CDR3 nucleotides: TGTGCCAGCAGCTTCTCTCCGGCTGGGGGCCATGAAAAACTGTTTTTT. Amino acid sequence: CASSFSPAGGHEKLFF.

This clonotype was picked up a small number of times. This chain connects TRBV29-1 to TRBJ2-1, with D possibly matching TRBD2 (5 bases). V was pared by 2 bases and J by 5 bases, with 22 bases between. This CDR3 contains 17 residues. Per germline, CDR1 SQVTM and CDR2 ANQGSEA. The CDR3: CSVEFFWSAGLNNEQFF. In nucleotides, the CDR3 is TGCAGCGTTGAATTCTTTTGGTCGGCGGGTCTTAACAATGAGCAGTTCTTC.

The V call is TRBV29-1, the J call TRBJ2-1; D remains ambiguous. The CDR3 covers 18 residues. V was cut by 0 bases and J by 0 bases, with 18 bases left in between. The V gene's germline CDR1 is SQVTM and CDR2 ANQGSEA. The CDR3, as DNA: TGCAGCGTTGAAGATTATTGGAGCAAAAGGGTCTCCTACAATGAGCAGTTCTTC. As protein: CSVEDYWSKRVSYNEQFF.

The chain recombines TRBV2 with TRBJ1-2, with D tentatively TRBD1 (5 bases). V lost 9 bases and J lost 4, with 12 bases in between. CDR3 length: 12 residues. Germline values: CDR1 SNHLY, CDR2 FYNNEI. CDR3 coding DNA: TGTGCCAGGCTCCGGGACGGCTATGGCTACACCTTC. This translates into CARLRDGYGYTF.